This entry describes one TCR beta chain. Which antigen it targets is not known. No much larger clone exists at a distance of one base, and base qualities are not known. This sample was taken from a study of monozygotic twins with cystic fibrosis (TCRdb year 2021). Study-wide context: Barcoded libraries were made from roughly 2.8 micrograms of fragmented DNA using approximately 15 PCR cycles. The cohort included ten female and six male twin pairs, mostly children and adolescents, aged about 2.0 to 36.4 years with a median of 9.1 years. Twins were ranked among 800 to 1,100 cohort participants for weight-for-height and FEVPerc (FEV1 disease centile) at the day of blood sampling. Data for three of the twin pairs had previously been reported in another context. To gauge how much genetics shapes V and J gene usage, the researchers compared TCR beta repertoires both within and across 16 monozygotic twin pairs who have cystic fibrosis.

The germline V gene sets CDR1 to MNHEY and CDR2 to SVGAGI. The CDR3 covers 15 residues, taking in both the cysteine and the phenylalanine. CDR3 DNA is the only sequence kept; it has 45 bases, read in frame from the first base. Cut back by 0 bases and 0 bases, the V and J ends lie 6 bases apart. The twin pairs came from the European Cystic Fibrosis Twin and Sibling Study Cohort, which recruited patients from over a hundred CF clinics across 14 European countries. Zygosity and CFTR genotype were verified in-house, and zygosity was tested by multiplex PCR of nine short tandem repeat loci. Peripheral blood was sampled from each twin, with clinical parameters recorded on the day of blood sampling. Phenol/chloroform extraction was used to isolate genomic DNA from peripheral blood cells, and the DNA was then kept in TE buffer at 4 degrees C. Study-wide conclusions, independent of this receptor: Significantly higher nucleotide-identical clonotype sharing was observed within monozygotic CF twin pairs than between unrelated CF individuals (P = 0.000026, Mann-Whitney). The cohort was small, and no association was found between shared CDR3 numbers and age, concordance or disease severity. Simpson clonality was generally low (median approximately 0.009), suggesting a naive-dominated repertoire, with higher clonality in the most severely affected patients. V gene usage was most similar to the co-twin in 13 of 16 pairs, and J usage was most similar to the co-twin in 8 of 16 pairs, which suggests genetic constraints.

TCR beta CDR3 regions were amplified by multiplex PCR with the immunoSEQ immune profiling system according to the manufacturer's instructions. An Illumina NextSeq system was used to carry out the sequencing. The original methods were these. The immunoSEQ Analyzer platform handled processing of the sequence data, and clonality was calculated by taking the square root of Simpson's index of productive rearrangements. Similarity in V and J usage was quantified by Jensen-Shannon distance, and CDR3 generation probabilities were calculated with OLGA. Shared CDR3 sequences were searched against the immuneACCESS database (August 2020) and VDJdb (December 2020). TCRdb provides this immuneACCESS table in a form limited to in-frame rearrangements. Some clones are lacking; in checked studies, under half of them reflect an unresolved V gene, and why the rest are absent is not known. V, J and clone size reflect that table, while D and trimming were determined from the DNA. The sample contains 15,000 to 20,000 clones, around 97% of them found a single time. The ten most abundant clones make up 0.62% of the sample.

Specimen: blood. This TCR was sampled from a girl between 2 and 10 years old with cystic fibrosis. This chain is built from TRBV6-5 and TRBJ1-3, with no confidently assigned D gene. The CDR3 loop reads CASSYSIVSGNTIYF. In nucleotide form, the sequence is TGTGCCAGCAGTTACTCGATCGTCTCTGGAAACACCATATATTTT.